The text below deals with one T cell receptor beta chain. Its antigen is as yet unknown. The data belong to a study of T cell responses to AZD1222 COVID-19 vaccine. Whole-study findings and limits: The span of vaccine-associated CD4 TCRs extended across spike, with dominance at 160-218 and 743-854. Possibly, clonal diversity was underestimated; donors were largely white British and included more females.

Trimming cost V 0 bases and J 1 base, with 7 bases left between them. Germline CDR1 SGHRS, CDR2 YFSETQ. The CDR3 loop spans 14 amino acids. Pooled together were second doses at about 4 or about 12 weeks. Libraries were prepared by immunoSEQ multiplex PCR; TCRdb keeps only in-frame clonotypes and omits some of them. This sample has 200,000 or so clones, with over 85% found just once. The chain has TRBV5-1 and TRBJ1-1; no definite D call. The origin of this receptor is an adult who received the AZD1222 COVID-19 vaccine. The specimen was peripheral blood, collected 28 days after the second AZD1222 dose. The CDR3 loop is CASSLGSSNTEAFF. CDR3 DNA: TGCGCCAGCAGCTTGGGGTCGTCGAACACTGAAGCTTTCTTT.